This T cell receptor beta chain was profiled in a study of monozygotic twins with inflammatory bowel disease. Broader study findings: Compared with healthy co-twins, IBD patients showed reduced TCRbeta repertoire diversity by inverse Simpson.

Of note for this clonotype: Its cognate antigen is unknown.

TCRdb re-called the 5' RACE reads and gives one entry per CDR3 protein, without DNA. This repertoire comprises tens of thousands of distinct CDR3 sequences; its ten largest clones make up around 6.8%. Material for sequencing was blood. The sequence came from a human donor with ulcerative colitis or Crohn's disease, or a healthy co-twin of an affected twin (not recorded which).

CDR3 sequence: CASSLDSVRPSYEQYF. V usage is TRBV7-8 and J usage is TRBJ2-7; the D call of TRBD1 rests on TCRdb alone, since no DNA is present to check it. CDR1 and CDR2 (germline): SGHVS, FQNEAQ. There are 16 residues in the CDR3.